Below, one T cell receptor (beta chain) is given with its context. The antigen remains unidentified. The germline gives CDR1 ENHRY, CDR2 SYGVKD. The trim removed 5 bases at V and 0 bases at J, leaving 10 bases unmatched. This CDR3 has 17 amino acids. These data come from a study of T cells after yellow fever vaccination. Study-wide results and limits: The study found a weaker secondary response that peaked faster, day 5 versus 15.

TCRdb re-called the 5' RACE reads with MiXCR, one entry per CDR3 protein. The sample has about 350,000 distinct CDR3 sequences, 11% seen once. Sequenced material: PBMCs, taken on the day of the first yellow fever vaccination. This chain joins TRBV10-3 and TRBJ1-5; 7 positions agree with TRBD1. The TCR comes from a man aged 18 to 29 who received the YFV17D yellow fever vaccine. CDR3 DNA: TGTGCCATCAGTCTGGGCCGGGACAGTGATAGCAATCAGCCCCAGCATTTT. Translation: CAISLGRDSDSNQPQHF.